This record concerns one T cell receptor (beta chain) sequence. This record belongs to a study of T-cell reconstitution after alpha-beta-depleted transplantation in children. The V and J ends lost 7 bases and 4 bases, in that order; junction bases with no gene match: 7. This CDR3 is built from 15 residues. Germline V gives CDR1 MNHEY, CDR2 SVGEGT. Construction of the TCRbeta library involved unique molecular identifiers. TCRdb passed the PCR reads through MiXCR, listing each CDR3 protein once. Among hundreds of thousands of distinct CDR3 sequences listed, roughly 17% were seen once. This sample comprised PBMCs from the stem cell graft donor, obtained from the stem cell graft. This chain uses TRBV6-2 or TRBV6-3 with TRBJ2-1; 10 positions agree with TRBD1. The TCR sequence derives from a human donor who donated a stem cell graft to a child with acute myeloid leukemia. The CDR3 loop is CASTYGGQGYNEQFF. CDR3 nucleotides: TGTGCCAGCACCTACGGGGGACAGGGGTACAATGAGCAGTTCTTC.